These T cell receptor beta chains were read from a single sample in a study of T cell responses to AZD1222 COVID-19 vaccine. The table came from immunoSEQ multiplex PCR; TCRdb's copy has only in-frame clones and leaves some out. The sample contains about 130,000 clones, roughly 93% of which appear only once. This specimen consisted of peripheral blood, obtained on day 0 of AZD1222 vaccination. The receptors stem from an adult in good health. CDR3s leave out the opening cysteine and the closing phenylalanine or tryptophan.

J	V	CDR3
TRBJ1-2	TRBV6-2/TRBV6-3	ASSYSSRNYGYT
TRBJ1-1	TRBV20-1	SGMGNTEAF
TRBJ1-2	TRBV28	AALRGMDYGYT
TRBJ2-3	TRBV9	ASTLGRAISTDTQY
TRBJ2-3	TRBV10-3	AIWAGTDTQY
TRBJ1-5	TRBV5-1	ASSPGQGLGPQH
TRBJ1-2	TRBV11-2	ASSLARNTGYT
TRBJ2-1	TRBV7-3	ASSSSGANNEQF
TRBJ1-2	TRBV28	ASSSLSDRGPNYGYT
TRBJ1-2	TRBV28	ASSSQNRGIYYGYT
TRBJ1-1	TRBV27	ASSLYRTTEAF
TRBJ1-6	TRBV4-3	ASSPKTLGQGVGSPLH
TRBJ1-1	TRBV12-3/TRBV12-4	ASRTDINTEAF
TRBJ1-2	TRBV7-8	ASSLARPLDGYT
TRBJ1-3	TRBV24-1	ATSEGNSGNTIY
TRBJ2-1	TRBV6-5	ASSQYGLAAQF
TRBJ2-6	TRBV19	ASGPGVWLSGANVLT